This T cell receptor (beta chain) was identified during a study of radiotherapy plus CTLA-4 blockade in lung cancer. At the level of the study: Objective response was observed in around a sixth of patients, and disease control in roughly 31%. Study-wide results and limits: TCR clones of tumor origin grew in blood after radiotherapy plus ipilimumab.

V was clipped by 2 bases and J by 12 bases, with 18 bases between them. CDR1 and CDR2 (germline): SGDLS, YYNGEE. The CDR3 contains 14 residues. On this clone itself: Antigen unknown.

Sequencing was performed with immunoSEQ multiplex PCR; in TCRdb, only in-frame clones are kept and a portion is missing. The sample contains tens of thousands of clones, 83% of which appear only once. This chain uses TRBV9 with TRBJ1-5; no reliable D call. This TCR was recovered from a human donor with non-small cell lung cancer who had stable disease on radiotherapy plus ipilimumab. The sequences come from peripheral blood, collected from a patient treated with radiotherapy plus ipilimumab. The CDR3 region is CASSVDPGVEVQHF. Here the CDR3 DNA reads TGTGCCAGCAGCGTCGATCCGGGAGTCGAGGTCCAGCATTTT. Variable domain in full (rest from reference TRBV9 and TRBJ1-5): DSGVTQTPKHLITATGQRVTLRCSPRSGDLSVYWYQQSLDQGLQFLIQYYNGEERAKGNILERFSAQQFPDLHSELNLSSLELGDSALYFCASSVDPGVEVQHFGDGTRLSIL.